The sample holds a few counts of the clone carrying this TCR beta chain. As yet, its antigen is unknown. The V gene's germline CDR1 is SEHNR and CDR2 FQNEAQ (reference sequence). This CDR3 is 15 amino acids long. V lost 6 bases, J lost 5 bases, and 8 bases stayed unmatched. The data stem from a study of beta chain features in type 1 diabetes. Study-level findings and limits: The study notes PCR might favor shorter templates equally in patients and controls. Among patients with Type 1 diabetes, TCRB CDR3s were moderately but significantly shorter in every one of the four CD4+ subsets.

The investigators reverse transcribed all of the isolated RNA, so they sequenced expressed TCRB transcripts. The table came from immunoSEQ multiplex PCR; TCRdb's copy has only in-frame clones and leaves some out. Counted here are under 300,000 clones, 25% to 30% occurring once; the ten biggest clones make up approximately 4%. Per donor, one heparinised blood draw averaged around 120 mL. CD45RO/CCR7/CD25/CD127/CD95/CD27 sorting isolated CD4+ naive, central memory, regulatory and stem cell-like memory cells. The clonotype comes from a man in his thirties or forties in good health. This rearrangement joins TRBV7-9 to TRBJ2-2, with 8 bases lining up with TRBD1. The sequencing sample was made of central memory CD4+ T cells from blood. The DNA for the CDR3 is TGTGCCAGCAGATCACAGGGGGGTACGACCGGGGAGCTGTTTTTT. It codes for CASRSQGGTTGELFF. The full variable domain, with the rest looked up from reference TRBV7-9 and TRBJ2-2, is DTGVSQNPRHKITKRGQNVTFRCDPISEHNRLYWYRQTLGQGPEFLTYFQNEAQLEKSRLLSDRFSAERPKGSFSTLEIQRTEQGDSAMYLCASRSQGGTTGELFFGEGSRLTVL.